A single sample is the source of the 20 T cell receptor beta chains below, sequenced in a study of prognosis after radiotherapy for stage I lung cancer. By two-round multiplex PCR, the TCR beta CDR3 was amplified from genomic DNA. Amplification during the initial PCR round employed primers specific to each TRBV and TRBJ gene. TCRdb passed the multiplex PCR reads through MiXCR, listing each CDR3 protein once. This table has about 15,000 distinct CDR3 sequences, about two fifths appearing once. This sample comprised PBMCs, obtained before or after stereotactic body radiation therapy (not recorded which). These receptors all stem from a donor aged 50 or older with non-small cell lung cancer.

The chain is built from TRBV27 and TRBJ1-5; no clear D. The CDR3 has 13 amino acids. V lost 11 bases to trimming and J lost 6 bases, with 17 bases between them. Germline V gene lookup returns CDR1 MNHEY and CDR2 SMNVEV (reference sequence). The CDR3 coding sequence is TGTGCCCGCGAGAGTAGGCGCGGTCAGCCCCAGCATTTT. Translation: CARESRRGQPQHF.

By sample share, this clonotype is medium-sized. The CDR3 nucleotides are TGTGCCAGCGCGGGGACACCTAGCTACGAGCAGTACTTC. Residues: CASAGTPSYEQYF. J is TRBJ2-7 and V is TRBV27; D possibly matches TRBD1 or TRBD2 (6 bases each). The CDR3 sequence is 13 residues long. Between the trimmed V and J ends, which lost 8 bases and 3 bases, there was a span of 14 bases. The germline gives CDR1 MNHEY, CDR2 SMNVEV (reference sequence).

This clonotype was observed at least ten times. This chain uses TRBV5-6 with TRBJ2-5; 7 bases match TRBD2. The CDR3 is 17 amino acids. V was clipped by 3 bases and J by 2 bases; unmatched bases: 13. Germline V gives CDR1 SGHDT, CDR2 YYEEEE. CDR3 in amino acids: CASSSDLGGGFQETQYF. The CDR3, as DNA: TGTGCCAGCAGCTCTGACCTGGGCGGGGGTTTTCAAGAGACCCAGTACTTC.

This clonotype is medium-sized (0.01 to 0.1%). CDR3 sequence (DNA): TGTGCCAGCAGTCCCCTTTCGGCTAGCGGGGCCAACGTCCTGACTTTC. Protein product: CASSPLSASGANVLTF. The chain has TRBV6-1 and TRBJ2-6; D might be TRBD2 (5 bases). CDR3 size: 16 residues. Germline V gene sequence: CDR1 MNHNS, CDR2 SASEGT. Between the trimmed V and J ends, which lost 5 bases and 4 bases, there was a span of 15 bases.

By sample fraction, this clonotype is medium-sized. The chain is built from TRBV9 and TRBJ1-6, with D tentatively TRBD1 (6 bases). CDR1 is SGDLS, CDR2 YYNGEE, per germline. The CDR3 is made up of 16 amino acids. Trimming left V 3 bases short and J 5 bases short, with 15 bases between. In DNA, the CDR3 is TGTGCCAGCAGCGGGGGGACACCAATTAATAATTCACCCCTCCACTTT. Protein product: CASSGGTPINNSPLHF.

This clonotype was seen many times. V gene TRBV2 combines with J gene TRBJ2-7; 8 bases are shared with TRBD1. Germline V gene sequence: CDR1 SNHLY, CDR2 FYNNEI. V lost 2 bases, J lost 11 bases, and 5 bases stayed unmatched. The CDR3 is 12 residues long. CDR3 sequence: CASSEQPGQEYF. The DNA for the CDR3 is TGTGCCAGCAGTGAACAACCGGGACAGGAGTACTTC.

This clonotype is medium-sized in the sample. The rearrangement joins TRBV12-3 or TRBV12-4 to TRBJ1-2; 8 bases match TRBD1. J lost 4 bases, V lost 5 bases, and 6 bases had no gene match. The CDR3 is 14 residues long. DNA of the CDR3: TGTGCCAGCAGTCGACAGGGGATTCGCTATGGCTACACCTTC. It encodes CASSRQGIRYGYTF.

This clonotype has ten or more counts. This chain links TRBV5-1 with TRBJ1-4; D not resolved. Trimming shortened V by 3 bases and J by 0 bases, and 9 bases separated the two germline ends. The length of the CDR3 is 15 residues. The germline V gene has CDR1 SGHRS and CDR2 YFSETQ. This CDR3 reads CASSYAGATNEKLFF. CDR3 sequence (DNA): TGCGCCAGCAGCTACGCAGGAGCAACTAATGAAAAACTGTTTTTT.

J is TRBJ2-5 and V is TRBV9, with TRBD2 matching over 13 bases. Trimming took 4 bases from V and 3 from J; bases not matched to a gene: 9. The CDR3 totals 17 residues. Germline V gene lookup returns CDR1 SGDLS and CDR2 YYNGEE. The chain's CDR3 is CASSLRGGTSGEETQYF. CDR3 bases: TGTGCCAGCAGCCTTAGAGGCGGGACTAGCGGGGAAGAGACCCAGTACTTC.

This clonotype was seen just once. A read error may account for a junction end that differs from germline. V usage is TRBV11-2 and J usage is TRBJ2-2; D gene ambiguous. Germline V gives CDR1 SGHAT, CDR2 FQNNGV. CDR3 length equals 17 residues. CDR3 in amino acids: CTSSLGTNPTNTGELFF. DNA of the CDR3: TGTACCAGTAGCTTAGGTACTAATCCCACGAACACCGGGGAGCTGTTTTTT.

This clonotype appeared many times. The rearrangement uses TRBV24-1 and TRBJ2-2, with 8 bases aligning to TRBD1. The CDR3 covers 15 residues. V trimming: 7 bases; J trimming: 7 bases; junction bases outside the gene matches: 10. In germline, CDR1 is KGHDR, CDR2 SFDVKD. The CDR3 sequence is CATSGPTGEIGELFF. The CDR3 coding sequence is TGTGCCACCAGCGGTCCGACAGGGGAGATCGGGGAGCTGTTTTTT.

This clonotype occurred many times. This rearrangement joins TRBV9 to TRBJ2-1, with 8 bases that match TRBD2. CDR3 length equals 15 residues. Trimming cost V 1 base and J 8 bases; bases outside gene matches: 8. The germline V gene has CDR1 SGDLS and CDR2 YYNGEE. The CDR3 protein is CASSVWSSGLDEQFF. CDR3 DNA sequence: TGTGCCAGCAGCGTATGGTCTAGCGGGCTCGATGAGCAGTTCTTC.

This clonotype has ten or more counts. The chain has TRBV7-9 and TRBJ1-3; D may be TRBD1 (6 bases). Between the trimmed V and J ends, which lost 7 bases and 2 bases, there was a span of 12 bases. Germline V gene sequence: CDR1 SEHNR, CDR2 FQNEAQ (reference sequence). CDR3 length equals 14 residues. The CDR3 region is CASTRGAPGNTIYF. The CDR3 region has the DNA TGTGCCAGCACGAGGGGGGCACCTGGAAACACCATATATTTT.

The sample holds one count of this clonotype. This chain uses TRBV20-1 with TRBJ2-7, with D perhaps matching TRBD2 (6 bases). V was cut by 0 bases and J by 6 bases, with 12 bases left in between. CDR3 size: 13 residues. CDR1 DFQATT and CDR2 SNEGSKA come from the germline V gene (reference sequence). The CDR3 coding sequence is TGCAGTGCTAGAGAAGGAGGGGCCGTCGAGCAGTACTTC. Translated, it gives CSAREGGAVEQYF.

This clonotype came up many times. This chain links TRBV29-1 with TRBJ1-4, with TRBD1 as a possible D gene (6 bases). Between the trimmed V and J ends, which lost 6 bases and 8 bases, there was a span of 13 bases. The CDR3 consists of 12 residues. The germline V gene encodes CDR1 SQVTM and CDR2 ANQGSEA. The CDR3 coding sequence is TGCAGCGTCCAAGAGGGACAAGAAAAACTGTTTTTT. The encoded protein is CSVQEGQEKLFF.

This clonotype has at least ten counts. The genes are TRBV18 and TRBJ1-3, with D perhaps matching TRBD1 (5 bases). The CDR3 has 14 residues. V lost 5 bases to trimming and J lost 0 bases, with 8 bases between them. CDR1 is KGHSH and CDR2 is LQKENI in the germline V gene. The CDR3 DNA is TGTGCCAGCTCAGACAGTGCCTCTGGAAACACCATATATTTT. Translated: CASSDSASGNTIYF.

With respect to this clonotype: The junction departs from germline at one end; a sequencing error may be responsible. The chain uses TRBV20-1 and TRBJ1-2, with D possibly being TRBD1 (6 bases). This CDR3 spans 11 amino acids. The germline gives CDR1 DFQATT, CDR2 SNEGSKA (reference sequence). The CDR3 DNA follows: TGCAGTGCCAGAGAAGAGGGGGATGAAACCTTC. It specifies CSAREEGDETF.

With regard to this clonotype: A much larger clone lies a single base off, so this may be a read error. The CDR3 is CASSEAGCGRNIQYF. CDR3 DNA sequence: TGTGCCAGCAGCGAAGCGGGGTGTGGACGGAACATTCAGTACTTC. The V and J genes are TRBV6-1 and TRBJ2-4; 7 bases align to TRBD2. CDR3 length equals 15 residues. Looked up from germline, CDR1 is MNHNS and CDR2 is SASEGT.

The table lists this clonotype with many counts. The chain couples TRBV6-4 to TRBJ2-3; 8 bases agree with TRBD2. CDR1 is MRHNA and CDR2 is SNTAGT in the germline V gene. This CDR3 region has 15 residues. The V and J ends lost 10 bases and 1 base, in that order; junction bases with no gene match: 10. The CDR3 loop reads CATARSGGRTDTQYF. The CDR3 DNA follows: TGTGCCACCGCTCGGAGCGGGGGACGCACAGATACGCAGTATTTT.

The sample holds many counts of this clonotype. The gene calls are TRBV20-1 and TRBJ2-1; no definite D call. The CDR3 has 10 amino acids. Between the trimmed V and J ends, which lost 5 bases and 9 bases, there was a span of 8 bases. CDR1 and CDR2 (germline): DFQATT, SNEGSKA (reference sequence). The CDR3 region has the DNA TGCAGTGCTCATTATAGTGAGCAGTTCTTC. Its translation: CSAHYSEQFF.